Listed here are 23 T cell receptor beta chains from one sample, sequenced in a study of cytomegalovirus exposure and HLA in healthy donors. This PCR relied on a set of 60 Vbeta primers and 13 Jbeta primers. The data were produced by immunoSEQ multiplex PCR, yet TCRdb's version contains in-frame clones alone and is incomplete. The table lists about 200,000 clones, 70% to 85% of them singletons. Source material: PBMCs. Receptor source: a boy aged 2 to 10 in good health and CMV-seronegative.

This clone occurred once. The chain's CDR3 is CASSLRTVSGANVLTF. The CDR3 DNA sequence: TGTGCCAGTAGTCTACGGACAGTCTCTGGGGCCAACGTCCTGACTTTC. This chain uses TRBV19 with TRBJ2-6; TRBD1 might be the D (6 bases). The germline CDR1 and CDR2 sequences are LNHDA and SQIVND (reference sequence). The CDR3 is 16 residues long. The V and J ends lost 5 bases and 0 bases respectively, with 11 bases between them.

The chain combines TRBV12-1 with TRBJ2-7; the table names TRBD2, a call not compared with the DNA. TRBV12-1 is noted as a pseudogene. The CDR3 is made up of 18 amino acids. The chain's CDR3 is CASSPRNTGRTVNYEQYF. Written as DNA, the CDR3 is TGTGCCAGCAGCCCACGTAATACTGGGAGAACAGTAAACTACGAGCAGTACTTC.

As regards this clone: A junction boundary mismatches the germline segment, possibly from a read error. The genes are TRBV5-1 and TRBJ1-2; 7 nucleotides align to TRBD1. CDR1 is SGHRS, CDR2 YFSETQ, per germline. The CDR3 has 13 amino acids. The DNA for the CDR3 is TGCGCTAGCAGCGGTACAGGGGTAGAAGGCTACACCTTC. Protein: CASSGTGVEGYTF. The variable domain in full, with the rest retrieved from reference TRBV5-1 and TRBJ1-2, is KAGVTQTPRYLIKTRGQQVTLSCSPISGHRSVSWYQQTPGQGLQFLFEYFSETQRNKGNFPGRFSGRQFSNSRSEMNVSTLELGDSALYLCASSGTGVEGYTFGSGTRLTVV.

The gene calls are TRBV4-3 and TRBJ1-2, with no clear D. CDR1 and CDR2 from the germline V gene are LGHNA and YSLEER. The CDR3 is made up of 15 amino acids. Trimming stripped 0 bases from V and 4 bases from J, with 12 bases between. In DNA, the CDR3 is TGCGCCAGCAGCCAAGAACTAGGCCAGGTCTATGGCTACACCTTC. Its translation: CASSQELGQVYGYTF.

V is TRBV9 and J is TRBJ2-2; TRBD2 aligns across 7 bases. Germline V lookup: CDR1 SGDLS, CDR2 YYNGEE. V dropped 3 bases and J dropped 0; count of bases not matched to a gene: 11. CDR3 length equals 18 residues. The CDR3 DNA reads TGTGCCAGCAGCGGATGGTGGGGGGGTACTCCGAACACCGGGGAGCTGTTTTTT. Protein: CASSGWWGGTPNTGELFF.

V usage is TRBV5-4 and J usage is TRBJ1-1; TRBD1 is a possible D gene (5 bases). The germline V gene has CDR1 SGHNT and CDR2 YYREEE (reference sequence). V was shortened by 7 bases and J by 5 bases, with 9 bases between the two germline ends. This CDR3 comprises 11 residues. For the CDR3, the DNA is TGTGCCAGCTCGGGGGGGACTGAAGCTTTCTTT. Protein: CASSGGTEAFF.

The J gene is TRBJ2-4, the V gene TRBV29-1, with 7 bases matching TRBD2. CDR1 is SQVTM and CDR2 is ANQGSEA in the germline V gene. This CDR3 contains 11 residues. V shed 1 base, J shed 9 bases, and the junction held 0 bases outside the gene matches. CDR3 sequence (DNA): TGCAGCGTTGAAGGGGAGGGCATTCAGTACTTC. Protein product: CSVEGEGIQYF.

V and J are TRBV6-1 and TRBJ1-1; TRBD1 might be the D (5 bases). This CDR3 has 13 amino acids. V lost 2 bases and J lost 4, with 8 bases in between. Germline V lookup: CDR1 MNHNS, CDR2 SASEGT. The CDR3 DNA is TGTGCCAGCAGTGAACAGGGAGGCACTGAAGCTTTCTTT. As protein: CASSEQGGTEAFF.

This clone was observed once. This rearrangement joins TRBV7-3 to TRBJ2-6, with TRBD1 matching 8 bases. V trimming: 6 bases; J trimming: 2 bases; junction bases outside the gene matches: 6. CDR3 length equals 16 residues. Germline V gene data show CDR1 as SGHTA and CDR2 as FQGTGA. The CDR3 DNA follows: TGTGCCAGCAGAGAACAGGGGGAAGCTGGGGCCAACGTCCTGACTTTC. Residues: CASREQGEAGANVLTF.

The chain combines TRBV6-5 with TRBJ2-3; TRBD2 aligns across 7 bases. The CDR3 is 13 amino acids. The germline V gene has CDR1 MNHEY and CDR2 SVGAGI. The ends lost 7 bases at V and 3 bases at J; junction bases unmatched: 4. CDR3 coding DNA: TGTGCCAGCAAGCGGGGCGGGACAGATACGCAGTATTTT. Its translation: CASKRGGTDTQYF.

CDR3 protein: CASVSLRDRYYGYTF. In DNA form, the CDR3 reads TGTGCTAGTGTATCCCTAAGGGACAGATACTATGGCTACACCTTC. The rearrangement links TRBV12-5 to TRBJ1-2, with 7 nucleotides matching TRBD1. Per germline, CDR1 LGHNT and CDR2 FRNRAP. This CDR3 spans 15 amino acids. Trimming took 7 bases from V and 3 from J; bases not matched to a gene: 11.

The chain employs TRBV5-4 and TRBJ1-3; no clear D. Trimming stripped 2 bases from V and 4 bases from J, with 4 bases between. Per germline, CDR1 SGHNT and CDR2 YYREEE (reference sequence). The CDR3 covers 12 residues. The CDR3 loop reads CASSFRGNTIYF. The CDR3 DNA sequence: TGTGCCAGCAGCTTCAGGGGAAACACCATATATTTT.

V usage is TRBV7-9 and J usage is TRBJ2-1, with 15 bases identical to TRBD2. The germline CDR1 and CDR2 sequences are SEHNR and FQNEAQ (reference sequence). The CDR3 spans 19 residues. J was trimmed by 0 bases and V by 6 bases; bases with no gene match: 9. The CDR3 DNA reads TGTGCCAGCAGTTCCCCCGGGACTAGCGGGGGGCACTCCTACAATGAGCAGTTCTTC. Translation: CASSSPGTSGGHSYNEQFF.

This clone was found a few times. The chain carries TRBV29-1 and TRBJ2-1; a possible D gene is TRBD1 (5 bases). Germline loops: CDR1 SQVTM, CDR2 ANQGSEA. The V gene lost 2 bases and the J gene lost 7 bases, with 9 bases spanning the gap. This CDR3 has 12 residues. CDR3 in amino acids: CSVERAGNEQFF. As DNA, the CDR3 is TGCAGCGTTGAAAGGGCAGGGAATGAGCAGTTCTTC.

This sequence joins TRBV7-9 and TRBJ1-5, with D perhaps matching TRBD1 (6 bases). The length of the CDR3 is 15 residues. The V gene lost 2 bases and the J gene lost 7 bases, with 15 bases spanning the gap. In germline, CDR1 is SEHNR, CDR2 FQNEAQ (reference sequence). The CDR3 nucleotides are TGTGCCAGCAGCTTATCGGGCCAGGGGTACCAGCCCCAGCATTTT. Translated: CASSLSGQGYQPQHF.

The chain couples TRBV20-1 to TRBJ2-7; D remains ambiguous. CDR3 size: 11 residues. Germline assignment: CDR1 DFQATT and CDR2 SNEGSKA (reference sequence). Trimming removed 5 bases from V and 2 bases from J, with 7 bases in between. The CDR3 nucleotides read TGCAGTGCTGGGCAGGCCTACGAGCAGTACTTC. It specifies CSAGQAYEQYF.

The table lists this clone with a count of one. The chain employs TRBV25-1 and TRBJ1-6, with TRBD1 as a possible D gene (6 bases). Germline CDR1 and CDR2: MGHDK and SYGVNS. Trimming stripped 8 bases from V and 9 bases from J, with 17 bases between. This CDR3 spans 14 amino acids. CDR3 sequence reads: CASDRHRAGSPLHF. The CDR3 coding sequence is TGTGCCAGCGACCGCCACAGGGCAGGTTCACCCCTCCACTTT.

The gene calls are TRBV15 and TRBJ2-5; 9 bases match TRBD2. This CDR3 comprises 18 residues. With V trimmed by 5 bases and J by 5 bases, 18 bases remained unmatched. Germline V gene lookup returns CDR1 LNHNV and CDR2 YYDKDF (reference sequence). The CDR3 DNA reads as TGTGCCACCAGCGGAGGGGCCGCAGGCGGGGGGGTAGGCGAGACCCAGTACTTC. Its protein product is CATSGGAAGGGVGETQYF.

The chain uses TRBV18 and TRBJ2-7; D is possibly TRBD2 (5 bases). Germline CDR1 reads KGHSH; CDR2 reads LQKENI. The CDR3 totals 13 residues. This CDR3 is CASSPDRGSPPLV. The CDR3 DNA sequence: TGTGCCAGCTCACCCGACCGGGGATCCCCGCCTTTGGTC.

The V and J genes are TRBV5-1 and TRBJ1-4; 10 positions match TRBD1. Losses at the gene ends were 0 bases for V and 7 bases for J; bases not matched to a gene: 6. The germline V gene has CDR1 SGHRS and CDR2 YFSETQ. CDR3 length: 16 residues. CDR3: CASSLGWGQGSEKLFF. The DNA for the CDR3 is TGCGCCAGCAGCTTGGGATGGGGACAGGGGAGTGAAAAACTGTTTTTT.

This clone was detected once. V is TRBV4-2 and J is TRBJ2-1, with 7 nucleotides matching TRBD1. J was trimmed by 5 bases and V by 2 bases; bases with no gene match: 3. The length of the CDR3 is 14 residues. CDR1 is LGHNA, CDR2 YNFKEQ, per germline. For the CDR3, the DNA is TGTGCCAGCAGCCAACTGGGACAGCACAATGAGCAGTTCTTC. This translates into CASSQLGQHNEQFF.

The V call is TRBV7-3, the J call TRBJ2-3; D might be TRBD2 (6 bases). The CDR3 consists of 14 residues. V was trimmed by 8 bases and J by 4 bases, leaving 16 bases between them. CDR1 and CDR2 (germline): SGHTA, FQGTGA. CDR3 DNA: TGTGCCAGCCAACGGGACTCGGGATCAGATACGCAGTATTTT. Its translation: CASQRDSGSDTQYF.

The V call is TRBV6-1, the J call TRBJ1-1; perhaps TRBD1 as D (5 bases). The V gene lost 7 bases and the J gene lost 5 bases, with 17 bases spanning the gap. The CDR3 runs 14 residues. Germline V CDR1 and CDR2: MNHNS, SASEGT. Here the CDR3 DNA reads TGTGCCAGCACTAGACAGCGTTGGTCGACTGAAGCTTTCTTT. Residues: CASTRQRWSTEAFF.